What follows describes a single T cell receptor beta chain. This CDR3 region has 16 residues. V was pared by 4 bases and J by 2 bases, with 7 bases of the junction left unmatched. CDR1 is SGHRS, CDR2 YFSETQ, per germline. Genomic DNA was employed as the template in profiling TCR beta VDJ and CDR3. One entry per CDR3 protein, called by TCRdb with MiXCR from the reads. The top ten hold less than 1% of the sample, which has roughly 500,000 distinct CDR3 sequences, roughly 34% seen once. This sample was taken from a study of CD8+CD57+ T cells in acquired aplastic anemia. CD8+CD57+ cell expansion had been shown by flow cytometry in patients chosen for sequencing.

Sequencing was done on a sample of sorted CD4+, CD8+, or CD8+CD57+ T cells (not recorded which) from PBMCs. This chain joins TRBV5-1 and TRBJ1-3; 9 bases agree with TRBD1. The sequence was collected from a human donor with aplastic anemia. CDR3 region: CASSKTGDRAGNTIYF. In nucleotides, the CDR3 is TGCGCCAGCAGCAAAACGGGGGACAGGGCTGGAAACACCATATATTTT.